A single sample gave rise to the 19 T cell receptor beta chains below, sequenced in a study of breast tumors, draining lymph nodes, adjacent tissues. TCRdb reprocessed the multiplex PCR reads via MiXCR and lists one record per CDR3 protein. The repertoire holds under 75,000 distinct CDR3 sequences, with approximately 54% as singletons. Source material: breast tumor tissue. The receptors come from a female donor with breast cancer. Some clones in this sample may be carry-over from other donors' samples.

This clonotype was counted once. This rearrangement joins TRBV29-1 to TRBJ2-7; the D gene is possibly TRBD1 (5 bases). V was cut by 4 bases and J by 5 bases, with 18 bases left in between. The CDR3 consists of 14 residues. Germline V gene data show CDR1 as SQVTM and CDR2 as ANQGSEA. The CDR3 DNA reads TGCAGCGTTGTTTACTACTTAGGGGTTGACGAGCAGTACTTC. Residues: CSVVYYLGVDEQYF.

Details on this clonotype: The conserved phenylalanine or tryptophan is not found at the CDR3 terminus, so this likely reflects a read error. This chain connects TRBV7-7 to TRBJ2-5; 8 bases map to TRBD2. The CDR3 runs to 14 residues. The germline V gene encodes CDR1 SSHAT and CDR2 FNYEAQ (reference sequence). CDR3 coding DNA: TGTGCTAGCGGCTTAGCGGGGCACACCGGGACCCAGTACTCC. Residues: CASGLAGHTGTQYS.

The chain combines TRBV29-1 with TRBJ1-2, with D unclear. This CDR3 has 14 residues. Germline loops: CDR1 SQVTM, CDR2 ANQGSEA. The V gene lost 1 base and the J gene lost 0 bases, with 9 bases spanning the gap. The CDR3 protein is CSVEVWAANYGYTF. The CDR3 DNA is TGCAGCGTTGAAGTTTGGGCCGCTAACTATGGCTACACCTTC.

The chain uses TRBV4-3 and TRBJ2-7, with D possibly matching TRBD1 (6 bases). V gave up 5 bases and J gave up 12 bases, with 17 bases separating them. The CDR3 contains 12 residues. Germline lookup yields CDR1 LGHNA and CDR2 YSLEER. This CDR3 reads CASSFSDSQWYF. CDR3 DNA sequence: TGCGCCAGCAGCTTTTCGGACAGCCAATGGTACTTC.

V usage is TRBV2 and J usage is TRBJ2-3, with D perhaps TRBD1 (5 bases). This CDR3 is built from 15 residues. Germline loops: CDR1 SNHLY, CDR2 FYNNEI. Between the trimmed V and J ends, which lost 5 bases and 2 bases, there was a span of 14 bases. CDR3 residues: CASSLDSYDTDTQYF. The CDR3 nucleotides read TGTGCCAGCAGTTTAGACAGTTACGACACAGATACGCAGTATTTT.

This clonotype appeared a few times. A single base separates this from a much larger clone, so it may be a read error. This chain uses TRBV6-2 or TRBV6-3 with TRBJ1-5, with 7 positions matching TRBD1. Unmatched junction bases numbered 3, after V lost 1 base and J lost 3 bases. Germline CDR1 is MNHEY and CDR2 is SVGEGT. The CDR3 is made up of 15 amino acids. DNA for the CDR3: TGTGCCAGCAGTTACTACGGACAGGTCAATCAGCCCCAGCATTTT. This codes for CASSYYGQVNQPQHF.

This clonotype appeared many times. The chain couples TRBV20-1 to TRBJ2-7, with 7 bases fitting TRBD1. The CDR3 spans 15 residues. The ends lost 2 bases at V and 4 bases at J; junction bases unmatched: 11. Germline V lookup: CDR1 DFQATT, CDR2 SNEGSKA (reference sequence). In nucleotides, the CDR3 is TGCAGTGCTAGAAAGCCCAGGACAGGCGAATACGAGCAGTACTTC. It codes for CSARKPRTGEYEQYF.

The chain uses TRBV30 and TRBJ1-4; D possibly corresponds to TRBD1 (6 bases). The CDR3 runs 13 residues. Germline V gene lookup returns CDR1 GTSNPN and CDR2 SVGIG (reference sequence). V was shortened by 5 bases and J by 5 bases, with 12 bases between the two germline ends. The DNA for the CDR3 is TGTGCCTGGGCGACAGGCCGGAATGAAAAACTGTTTTTT. It is translated as CAWATGRNEKLFF.

This clonotype was observed many times. The V and J genes are TRBV5-4 and TRBJ1-1, with D tentatively TRBD1 (5 bases). CDR1 SGHNT and CDR2 YYREEE come from the germline V gene (reference sequence). This CDR3 region has 12 residues. Deletions cut 3 bases from V and 8 bases from J, with 11 bases between. The CDR3 DNA is TGTGCCAGCAGCTCATTGACAGCGGAAGCTTTCTTT. Translated, it gives CASSSLTAEAFF.

This chain uses TRBV7-2 with TRBJ2-3, with 11 bases lining up with TRBD2. V trimming: 3 bases; J trimming: 1 base; junction bases outside the gene matches: 3. The CDR3 is made up of 16 amino acids. Germline V gene sequence: CDR1 SGHTA, CDR2 FQGNSA. CDR3 loop: CASSLLAGGGTDTQYF. The CDR3 region has the DNA TGTGCCAGCAGCTTGCTAGCGGGAGGAGGCACAGATACGCAGTATTTT.

The chain uses TRBV5-6 and TRBJ1-5; 8 bases are shared with TRBD1. The germline gives CDR1 SGHDT, CDR2 YYEEEE. There are 15 residues in the CDR3. J lost 2 bases, V lost 4 bases, and 5 bases had no gene match. The CDR3 loop reads CASSTSGQGNQPQHF. DNA of the CDR3: TGTGCCAGCAGCACCTCGGGACAGGGCAATCAGCCCCAGCATTTT.

The rearrangement links TRBV19 to TRBJ2-1; TRBD1 or TRBD2 may be the D gene (5 bases each). The CDR3 extends over 15 amino acids. V lost 3 bases, J lost 10 bases, and 19 bases lay in between. Germline values: CDR1 LNHDA, CDR2 SQIVND (reference sequence). The CDR3: CASSILWGPAGEQFF. The CDR3 DNA sequence: TGTGCCAGTAGTATCCTGTGGGGACCAGCAGGCGAGCAGTTCTTC. The full variable domain, with the rest looked up from reference TRBV19 and TRBJ2-1, is DGGITQSPKYLFRKEGQNVTLSCEQNLNHDAMYWYRQDPGQGLRLIYYSQIVNDFQKGDIAEGYSVSREKKESFPLTVTSAQKNPTAFYLCASSILWGPAGEQFFGPGTRLTVL.

This clonotype was counted many times. The V gene is TRBV5-1, the J gene TRBJ1-1; D might be TRBD1 (5 bases). The CDR3 loop spans 14 amino acids. V was clipped by 0 bases and J by 11 bases, with 17 bases between them. Looked up from germline, CDR1 is SGHRS and CDR2 is YFSETQ. CDR3 DNA: TGCGCCAGCAGCTTGGCCCTTACCCGGGACGGGGCTTTCTTT. This sequence encodes CASSLALTRDGAFF.

This clonotype was counted many times. The chain employs TRBV16 and TRBJ2-5; no clear D. CDR1 KGHSY and CDR2 FQNENV come from the germline V gene. The V and J ends lost 2 bases and 3 bases respectively, with 10 bases between them. This CDR3 has 14 amino acids. The CDR3 nucleotides read TGTGCCAGCAGCCAAAGGACGGATAAAGAGACCCAGTACTTC. This encodes CASSQRTDKETQYF.

This clonotype was picked up a small number of times. The genes are TRBV24-1 and TRBJ2-3; TRBD1 might be the D (6 bases). V was clipped by 3 bases and J by 6 bases, with 9 bases between them. The CDR3 covers 13 residues. Germline V gene sequence: CDR1 KGHDR, CDR2 SFDVKD. CDR3 nucleotides: TGTGCCACCAGTGATGTGGACAGTGATACGCAGTATTTT. Its translation is CATSDVDSDTQYF.

This clonotype was seen repeatedly, ten times or more. The rearrangement links TRBV27 to TRBJ2-1; D gene uncertain. This CDR3 is built from 12 residues. Trimming stripped 5 bases from V and 7 bases from J, with 9 bases between. Germline CDR1 MNHEY, CDR2 SMNVEV (reference sequence). CDR3 coding DNA: TGTGCCAGCAGTCACTCCCGAAATGAGCAGTTCTTC. Protein product: CASSHSRNEQFF.

This clonotype was seen at least ten times. The chain is built from TRBV4-3 and TRBJ2-1; TRBD2 matches 14 bases. The CDR3 is made up of 16 amino acids. The trim removed 6 bases at V and 1 base at J, leaving 2 bases unmatched. Per the germline V gene, CDR1 is LGHNA and CDR2 is YSLEER. The CDR3 reads CASSRLAGGSYNEQFF. The CDR3 DNA reads as TGCGCCAGCAGTCGACTAGCGGGAGGGTCCTACAATGAGCAGTTCTTC.

The J gene is TRBJ2-5, the V gene TRBV4-2; 8 bases are a match to TRBD1. CDR1 and CDR2 from the germline V gene are LGHNA and YNFKEQ. J was trimmed by 7 bases and V by 1 base; bases with no gene match: 2. The CDR3 consists of 13 residues. Here the CDR3 DNA reads TGTGCCAGCAGCCAAGGCGACAGGGGGACCCAGTACTTC. This sequence encodes CASSQGDRGTQYF.

This clonotype was observed many times. V usage is TRBV15 and J usage is TRBJ2-7; 8 nucleotides match TRBD2. The germline gives CDR1 LNHNV, CDR2 YYDKDF (reference sequence). Trimming cost V 1 base and J 5 bases; bases outside gene matches: 7. This CDR3 is built from 15 residues. DNA for the CDR3: TGTGCCACCAGCAGAGGTTCAGCGGGAGAGAACGAGCAGTACTTC. Its translation is CATSRGSAGENEQYF.